This T cell receptor (beta chain) was documented in a study of blood T cell repertoires in COVID-19. Study-wide context: In each case, the material was cDNA or gDNA derived from T cells, B-cell-depleted T cells, or PBMCs.

Recruitment covered over 20 US areas and drew participants whose ages spanned roughly 18 to 90 years. V was clipped by 8 bases and J by 8 bases, with 12 bases between them. This CDR3 region has 11 residues. CDR1 and CDR2 (germline): MDHEN, SYDVKM. Using immunoSEQ multiplex PCR, the repertoire was profiled, and TCRdb retains in-frame clones only, with some absent. Among 270,000 or so clones listed, approximately 89% were seen once. The TCR comes from a woman between 40 and 55 years old with acute COVID-19. V is TRBV28 and J is TRBJ1-1; D may be TRBD1 (5 bases). Input material: PBMCs or T cells enriched from blood (not recorded which). The CDR3 loop reads CASSWGEEAFF. In nucleotides, the CDR3 is TGTGCCAGCTCCTGGGGGGAAGAAGCTTTCTTT.